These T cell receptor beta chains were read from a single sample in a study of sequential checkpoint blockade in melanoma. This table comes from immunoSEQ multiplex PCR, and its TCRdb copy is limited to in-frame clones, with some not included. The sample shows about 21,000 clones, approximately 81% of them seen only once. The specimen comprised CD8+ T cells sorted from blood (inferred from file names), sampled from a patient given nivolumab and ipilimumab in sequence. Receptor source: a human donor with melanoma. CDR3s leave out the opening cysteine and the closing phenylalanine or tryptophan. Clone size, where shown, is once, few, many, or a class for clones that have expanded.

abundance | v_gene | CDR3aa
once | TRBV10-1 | ASSAYRGRTEAF
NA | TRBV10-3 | ASWGRIGTHSSYEQY
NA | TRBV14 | ASSQRPGGGTQY
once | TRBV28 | ASSFDRGLVADTQY
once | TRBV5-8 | ASTLGAWGQGNTEAF
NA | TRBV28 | ASSLPWTVLHGETQY
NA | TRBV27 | ASVGDTQY
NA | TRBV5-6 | ASSLVQGALSYEQY
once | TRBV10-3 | AIRAATGHLTDTQY
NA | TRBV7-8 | ASTVDSREQY
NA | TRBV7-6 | ASSLFPRNTGELF
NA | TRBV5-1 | ASSPTSGVLHEQF
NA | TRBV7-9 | ASGSWRRGEKLF
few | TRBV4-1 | ASSQAGRPQH
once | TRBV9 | ASSVLAGPIYEQY
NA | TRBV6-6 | ASSPSGGWGEQF
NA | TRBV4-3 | ASSQIWTEGSPLH